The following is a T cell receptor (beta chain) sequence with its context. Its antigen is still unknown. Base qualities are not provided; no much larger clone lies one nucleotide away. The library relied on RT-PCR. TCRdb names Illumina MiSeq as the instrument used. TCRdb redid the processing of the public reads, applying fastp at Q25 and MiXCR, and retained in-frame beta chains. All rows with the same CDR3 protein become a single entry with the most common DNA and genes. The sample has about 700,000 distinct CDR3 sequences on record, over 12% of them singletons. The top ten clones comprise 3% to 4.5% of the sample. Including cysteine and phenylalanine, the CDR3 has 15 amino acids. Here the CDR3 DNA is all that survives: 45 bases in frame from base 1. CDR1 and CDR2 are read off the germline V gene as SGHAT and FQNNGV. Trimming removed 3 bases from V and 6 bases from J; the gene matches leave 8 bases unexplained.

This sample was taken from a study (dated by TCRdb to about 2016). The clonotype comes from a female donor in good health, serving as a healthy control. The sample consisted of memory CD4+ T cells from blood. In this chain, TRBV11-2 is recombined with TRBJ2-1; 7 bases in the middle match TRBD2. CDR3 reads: CASSLGGGQSNEQFF. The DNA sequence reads TGTGCCAGCAGCTTGGGGGGAGGGCAGTCCAATGAGCAGTTCTTC.